The clone carrying this T cell receptor (beta chain) showed up just once. This sample is drawn from a study of blood T cell repertoires in COVID-19. Study background: T cells, B-cell-depleted T cells, or PBMCs supplied cDNA or gDNA.

Seattle-derived patients entered the study during active infection and were followed longitudinally. TCRdb keeps only in-frame clones here, not all; method: immunoSEQ multiplex PCR. The repertoire includes about 130,000 clones, approximately 90% of them detected once, and about 4.4% sits in the top ten. Germline CDR1 reads MNHEY; CDR2 reads SVGAGI. The length of the CDR3 is 14 residues. With 6 bases clipped from V and 4 bases from J, the junction kept 6 bases outside the gene matches. The chain joins TRBV6-5 to TRBJ1-3, with 7 bases that match TRBD1. Material: peripheral blood. The receptor was derived from a man in his sixties with COVID-19, enrolled during active disease. CDR3 coding DNA: TGTGCCAGCAGCAGGGGGGCCTACGGAAACACCATATATTTT. Its protein product is CASSRGAYGNTIYF.